This section outlines one T cell receptor (beta chain) sequence together with its context. As yet, its antigen is unknown. The CDR3 sequence is 11 residues long. The germline V gene has CDR1 SQVTM and CDR2 ANQGSEA. V was shortened by 5 bases and J by 1 base, with 6 bases between the two germline ends. The data stem from a study of CD8 T cell repertoires and HIV-1 epitope variants. About the study: An approximately eleven-day culture received IL-2, IL-7 and IL-15 on days 3 and 7. An uncultured baseline aliquot held 1M T cells.

Profiling relied on immunoSEQ multiplex PCR, and the TCRdb table lists in-frame clones only, not all of them. The table includes approximately 1,000 clones, 68% detected once. Study-wide results and caveats: Beta chains alone show antigen proliferation, not cytokine profile or function.

Material for sequencing was cultured CD8+ T cells derived from PBMCs. The receptor was isolated from a male donor with HIV. The chain has TRBV29-1 and TRBJ2-7, with D perhaps TRBD1 (5 bases). CDR3: CSVQGSYEQYF. The CDR3 DNA reads as TGCAGCGTTCAGGGATCCTACGAGCAGTACTTC.